These T cell receptor beta chains were read from a single sample in a study of shared clonotypes between healthy human individuals. The repertoire was sequenced with immunoSEQ multiplex PCR; TCRdb's copy has only in-frame clones and lacks some. In the table there are 2 million to 2.5 million clones, nearly 97% of which are singletons. Sequenced: naive CD4+ T cells sorted from blood. The receptor source for this set is a man younger than 30 in good health. Each CDR3 is given with its conserved first and last residue. Fields, in order: V gene, J gene, clone size, D gene, CDR3 protein, CDR3 DNA. A D gene is named only where the DNA matches it firmly. Rows may omit the clone size; those that give it use once, few, many or a size class.

>TRBV2|TRBJ2-7|NA|TRBD1
CASSEDRAGGQYF
TGTGCCAGCAGTGAAGATCGGGCAGGGGGACAGTACTTC
>TRBV6-5|TRBJ1-1|NA|TRBD1
CASSYRQGATYTEAFF
TGTGCCAGCAGTTACAGACAGGGGGCTACTTACACTGAAGCTTTCTTT
>TRBV25-1|TRBJ2-5|NA|NA
CASSLPRPGKETQYF
TGTGCCAGCAGTCTGCCCAGGCCCGGCAAAGAGACCCAGTACTTC
>TRBV9|TRBJ2-7|once|NA
CASSVGDSISYEQYF
TGTGCCAGCAGCGTAGGTGACTCCATCTCCTACGAGCAGTACTTC
>TRBV27|TRBJ1-2|NA|NA
CASSLRANYGYTF
TGTGCCAGCAGTTTAAGGGCCAACTATGGCTACACCTTC
>TRBV21-1|TRBJ2-5|NA|NA
CASSKVGTGDDWTQYF
TGTGCCAGCAGCAAAGTCGGGACAGGGGACGATTGGACCCAGTACTTC
>TRBV18|TRBJ2-7|once|NA
CASSGTQGYEQYF
TGTGCCAGCTCAGGGACCCAAGGCTACGAGCAGTACTTC
>TRBV5-1|TRBJ1-6|few|TRBD1
CASSLEAGGSPLHF
TGCGCCAGCAGCTTAGAGGCAGGGGGCTCACCCCTCCACTTT
>TRBV27|TRBJ2-2|NA|TRBD2
CASSPLAGGVGTGELFF
TGTGCCAGCAGTCCCCTGGCGGGAGGAGTCGGGACCGGGGAGCTGTTTTTT
>TRBV5-4|TRBJ2-2|NA|TRBD1
CASSSGQGNTGELFF
TGTGCCAGCAGCTCCGGACAGGGGAACACCGGGGAGCTGTTTTTT
>TRBV23-1|TRBJ2-2|NA|TRBD2
CASSRGTREGRPGELFF
TGCGCCAGCAGTCGAGGCACGCGGGAGGGCCGTCCCGGGGAGCTGTTTTTT
>TRBV9|TRBJ2-5|NA|TRBD1
CASSVEHGGTGETQYF
TGTGCCAGCAGCGTAGAACATGGCGGGACAGGAGAGACCCAGTACTTC
>TRBV7-6|TRBJ2-1|NA|TRBD2
CASSSSGVVPYNEQFF
TGTGCCAGCAGTTCTAGCGGGGTGGTCCCCTACAATGAGCAGTTCTTC
>TRBV28|TRBJ1-1|NA|TRBD1
CASSLGTGTMNTEAFF
TGTGCCAGCAGTTTAGGGACAGGGACCATGAACACTGAAGCTTTCTTT
>TRBV11-2|TRBJ2-1|NA|NA
CASSLVAGAYNEQFF
TGTGCCAGCAGCTTAGTTGCGGGGGCTTACAATGAGCAGTTCTTC
>TRBV27|TRBJ1-6|NA|TRBD1
CASSQGADSPLHF
TGTGCCAGCAGTCAGGGGGCGGATTCACCCCTCCACTTT
>TRBV18|TRBJ2-5|once|TRBD2
CASSPQNTGTNEETQYF
TGTGCCAGCTCACCACAGAATACCGGGACTAATGAGGAGACCCAGTACTTC